This TCR beta chain is from a study of CD8+ T cells in alopecia areata. Study details: Each of the treated patients was given oral tofacitinib, 5 to 10 mg twice daily, for moderate-to-severe alopecia areata.

Treatment described: oral pan-JAK inhibitor, 5-10 mg twice daily. TCR sequencing used cDNA made by reverse transcription of extracted RNA. Only in-frame clones appear in the TCRdb table, and some are missing; sequencing was by immunoSEQ multiplex PCR. This table holds about 140,000 clones, approximately 86% found once. For this clone: Antigen unknown. The same CDR3 arises from other DNA sequences in this sample as well.

The V and J ends lost 3 bases and 4 bases respectively, with 7 bases between them. In germline, CDR1 is SGDLS, CDR2 YYNGEE. The CDR3 is 12 amino acids. General study results and limits: Scalp repertoires also include resident alphabeta T cells from normal skin. Unlike in mice, where it was clearer, TCR sharing across patients was less clear, possibly HLA-related. Scalp lesions, especially in alopecia totalis/universalis, had higher clonality than normal scalp.

Sequencing was performed on CD8+ T cells sorted from blood, taken at week 4, from a patient treated with tofacitinib. The chain employs TRBV9 and TRBJ1-1; D is possibly TRBD1 (6 bases). The source of this sequence is a human donor with alopecia areata. CDR3 protein: CASSGGGTEAFF. In DNA, the CDR3 is TGTGCCAGCAGCGGAGGGGGCACTGAAGCTTTCTTT.